The source of this T cell receptor beta chain is a study of technical replicates of blood from several donors. CDR1 and CDR2 from the germline V gene are MDHEN and SYDVKM. The CDR3 has 14 residues. J lost 6 bases, V lost 7 bases, and 8 bases had no gene match. Sequencing used immunoSEQ multiplex PCR; TCRdb keeps in-frame clones, though not all of them. This table holds 70,000 to 85,000 clones, under 95% found once. The specimen was T cells isolated from PBMCs. This rearrangement joins TRBV28 to TRBJ1-5; 8 bases match TRBD1. The TCR originated in a human donor in good health. The CDR3 DNA follows: TGTGCCAGCACCGAAGGACAGGGAAGTCAGCCCCAGCATTTT. It is translated as CASTEGQGSQPQHF.